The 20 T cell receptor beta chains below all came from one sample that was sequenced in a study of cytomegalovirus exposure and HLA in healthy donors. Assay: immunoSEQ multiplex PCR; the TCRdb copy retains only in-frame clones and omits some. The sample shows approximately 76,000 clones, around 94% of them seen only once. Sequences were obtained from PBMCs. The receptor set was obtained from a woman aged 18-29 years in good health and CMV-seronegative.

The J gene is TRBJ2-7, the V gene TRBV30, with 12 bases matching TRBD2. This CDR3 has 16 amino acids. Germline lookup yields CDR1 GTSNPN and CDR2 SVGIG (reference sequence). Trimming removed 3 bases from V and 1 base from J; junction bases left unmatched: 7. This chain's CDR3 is CAWSGSLAGGSYEQYF. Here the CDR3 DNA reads TGTGCCTGGAGCGGGTCACTAGCGGGGGGTTCCTACGAGCAGTACTTC.

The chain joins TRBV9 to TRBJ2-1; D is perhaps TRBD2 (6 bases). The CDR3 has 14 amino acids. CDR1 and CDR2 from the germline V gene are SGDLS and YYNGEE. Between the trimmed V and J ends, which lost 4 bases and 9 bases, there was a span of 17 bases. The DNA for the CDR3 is TGTGCCAGCAGCCCCCAAATCTCTAGCGCTGAGCAGTTCTTC. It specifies CASSPQISSAEQFF.

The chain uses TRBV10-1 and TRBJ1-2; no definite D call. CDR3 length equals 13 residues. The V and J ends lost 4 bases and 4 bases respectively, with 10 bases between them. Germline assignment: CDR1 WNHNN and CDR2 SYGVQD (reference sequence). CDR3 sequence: CASSAGHPYGYTF. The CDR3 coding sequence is TGCGCCAGCAGTGCTGGGCACCCCTATGGCTACACCTTC.

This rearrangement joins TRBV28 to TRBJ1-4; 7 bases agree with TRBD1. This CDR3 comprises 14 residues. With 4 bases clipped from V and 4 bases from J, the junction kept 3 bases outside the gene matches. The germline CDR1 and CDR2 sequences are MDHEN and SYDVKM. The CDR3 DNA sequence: TGTGCCAGCAGTTCGGGACAGATTAATGAAAAACTGTTTTTT. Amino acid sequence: CASSSGQINEKLFF.

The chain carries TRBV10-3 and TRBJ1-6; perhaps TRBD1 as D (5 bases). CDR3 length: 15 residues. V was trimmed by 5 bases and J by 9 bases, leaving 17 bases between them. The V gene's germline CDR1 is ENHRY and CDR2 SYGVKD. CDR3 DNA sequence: TGTGCCATCAGTACCCGCGCGGGGGAGAGTTCACCCCTCCACTTT. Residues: CAISTRAGESSPLHF.

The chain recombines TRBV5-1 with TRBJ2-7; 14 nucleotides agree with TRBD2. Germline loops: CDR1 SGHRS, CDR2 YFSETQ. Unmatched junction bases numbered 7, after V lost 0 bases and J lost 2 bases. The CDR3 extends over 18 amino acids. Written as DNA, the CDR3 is TGCGCCAGCAGCTTGGGGGGGACTAGCGGGAGTATTACCTACGAGCAGTACTTC. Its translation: CASSLGGTSGSITYEQYF. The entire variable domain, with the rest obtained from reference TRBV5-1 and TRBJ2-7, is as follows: KAGVTQTPRYLIKTRGQQVTLSCSPISGHRSVSWYQQTPGQGLQFLFEYFSETQRNKGNFPGRFSGRQFSNSRSEMNVSTLELGDSALYLCASSLGGTSGSITYEQYFGPGTRLTVT.

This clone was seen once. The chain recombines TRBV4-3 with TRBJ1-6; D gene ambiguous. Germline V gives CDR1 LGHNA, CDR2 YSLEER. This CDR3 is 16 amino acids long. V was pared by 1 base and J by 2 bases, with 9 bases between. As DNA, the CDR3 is TGCGCCAGCAGCCAAGGGCAGACTACCTATAATTCACCCCTCCACTTT. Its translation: CASSQGQTTYNSPLHF.

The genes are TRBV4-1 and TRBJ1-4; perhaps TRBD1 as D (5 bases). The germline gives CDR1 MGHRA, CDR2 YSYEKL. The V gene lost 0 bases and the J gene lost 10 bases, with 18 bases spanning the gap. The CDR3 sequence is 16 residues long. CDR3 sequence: CASSQEDSLLSGKLFF. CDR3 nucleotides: TGCGCCAGCAGCCAAGAAGACAGCCTACTCAGTGGAAAACTGTTTTTT.

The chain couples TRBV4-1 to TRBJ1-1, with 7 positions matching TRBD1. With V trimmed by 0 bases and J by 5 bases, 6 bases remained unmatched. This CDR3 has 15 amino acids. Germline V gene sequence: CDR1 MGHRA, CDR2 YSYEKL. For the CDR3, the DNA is TGCGCCAGCAGCCAAGAGTTTGCAGGGGGGACTGAAGCTTTCTTT. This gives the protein CASSQEFAGGTEAFF.

The CDR3, as DNA: TGTGCCAGCAGCTTTGGGACTACCTACAATGAGCAGTTCTTC. As protein: CASSFGTTYNEQFF. V is TRBV5-6 and J is TRBJ2-1; 7 positions agree with TRBD2. This CDR3 comprises 14 residues. Germline V gene lookup returns CDR1 SGHDT and CDR2 YYEEEE. The V gene end was trimmed by 2 bases and the J gene end by 2 bases; junction bases not matched to a gene: 1.

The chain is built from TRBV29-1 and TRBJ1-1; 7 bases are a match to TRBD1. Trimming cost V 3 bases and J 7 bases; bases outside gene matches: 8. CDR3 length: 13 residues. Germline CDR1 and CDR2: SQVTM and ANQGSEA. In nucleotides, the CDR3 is TGCAGCGTTGAGAAACAGGGGTCTGGTGAAGCTTTCTTT. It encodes CSVEKQGSGEAFF.

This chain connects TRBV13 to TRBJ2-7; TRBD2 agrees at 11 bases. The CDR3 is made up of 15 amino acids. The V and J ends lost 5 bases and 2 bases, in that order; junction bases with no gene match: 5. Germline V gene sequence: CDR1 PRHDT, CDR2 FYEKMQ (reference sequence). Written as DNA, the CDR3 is TGTGCCAGCAGCCCCGGGACTAGCGGTCCCTACGAGCAGTACTTC. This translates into CASSPGTSGPYEQYF.

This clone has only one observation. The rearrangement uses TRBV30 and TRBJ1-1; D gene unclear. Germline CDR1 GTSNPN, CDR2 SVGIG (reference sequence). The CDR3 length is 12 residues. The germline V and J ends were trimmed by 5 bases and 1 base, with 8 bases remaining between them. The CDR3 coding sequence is TGTGCCTGGGACGCGGAGAACACTGAAGCTTTCTTT. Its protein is CAWDAENTEAFF.

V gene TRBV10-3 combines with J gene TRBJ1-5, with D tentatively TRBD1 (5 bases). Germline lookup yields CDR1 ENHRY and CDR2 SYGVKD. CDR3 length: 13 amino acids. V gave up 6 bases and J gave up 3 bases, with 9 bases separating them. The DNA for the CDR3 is TGTGCCATCAGCGACAGTCCCAATCAGCCCCAGCATTTT. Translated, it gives CAISDSPNQPQHF.

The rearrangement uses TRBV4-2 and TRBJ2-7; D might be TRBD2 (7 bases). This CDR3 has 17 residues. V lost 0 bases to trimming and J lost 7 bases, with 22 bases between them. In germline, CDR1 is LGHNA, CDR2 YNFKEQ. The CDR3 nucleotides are TGTGCCAGCAGCCAAGACTTAGGGGGGAGGGCCTTGGGGGAGCAGTACTTC. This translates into CASSQDLGGRALGEQYF.

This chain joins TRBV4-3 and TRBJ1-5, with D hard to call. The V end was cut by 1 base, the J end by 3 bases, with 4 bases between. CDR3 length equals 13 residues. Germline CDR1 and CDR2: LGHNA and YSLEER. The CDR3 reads CASSQGVNQPQHF. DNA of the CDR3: TGCGCCAGCAGCCAAGGCGTCAATCAGCCCCAGCATTTT.

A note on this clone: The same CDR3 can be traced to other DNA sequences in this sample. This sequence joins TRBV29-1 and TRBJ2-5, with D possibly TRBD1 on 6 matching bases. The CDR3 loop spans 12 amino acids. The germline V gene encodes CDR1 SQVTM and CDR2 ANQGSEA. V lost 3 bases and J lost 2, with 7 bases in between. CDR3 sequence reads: CSVDGQQETQYF. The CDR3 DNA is TGCAGCGTTGATGGACAGCAAGAGACCCAGTACTTC.

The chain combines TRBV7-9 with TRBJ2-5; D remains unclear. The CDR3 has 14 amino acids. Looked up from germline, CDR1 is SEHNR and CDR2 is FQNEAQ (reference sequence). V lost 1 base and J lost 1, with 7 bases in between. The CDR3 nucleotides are TGTGCCAGCAGCTTAGGCTGGGCCCAAGAGACCCAGTACTTC. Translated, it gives CASSLGWAQETQYF.

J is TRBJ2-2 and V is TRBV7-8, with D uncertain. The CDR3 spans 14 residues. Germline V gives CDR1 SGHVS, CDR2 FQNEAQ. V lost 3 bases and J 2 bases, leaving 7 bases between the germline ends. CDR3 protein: CASSLAKNTGELFF. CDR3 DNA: TGTGCCAGCAGCTTGGCAAAAAACACCGGGGAGCTGTTTTTT.

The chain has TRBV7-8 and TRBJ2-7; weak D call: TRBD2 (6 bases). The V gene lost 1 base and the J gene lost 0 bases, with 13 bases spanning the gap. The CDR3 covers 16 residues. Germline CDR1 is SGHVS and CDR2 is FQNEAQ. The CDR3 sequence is CASSLEFRGGSYEQYF. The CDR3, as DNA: TGTGCCAGCAGCTTAGAGTTTCGGGGAGGCTCCTACGAGCAGTACTTC.